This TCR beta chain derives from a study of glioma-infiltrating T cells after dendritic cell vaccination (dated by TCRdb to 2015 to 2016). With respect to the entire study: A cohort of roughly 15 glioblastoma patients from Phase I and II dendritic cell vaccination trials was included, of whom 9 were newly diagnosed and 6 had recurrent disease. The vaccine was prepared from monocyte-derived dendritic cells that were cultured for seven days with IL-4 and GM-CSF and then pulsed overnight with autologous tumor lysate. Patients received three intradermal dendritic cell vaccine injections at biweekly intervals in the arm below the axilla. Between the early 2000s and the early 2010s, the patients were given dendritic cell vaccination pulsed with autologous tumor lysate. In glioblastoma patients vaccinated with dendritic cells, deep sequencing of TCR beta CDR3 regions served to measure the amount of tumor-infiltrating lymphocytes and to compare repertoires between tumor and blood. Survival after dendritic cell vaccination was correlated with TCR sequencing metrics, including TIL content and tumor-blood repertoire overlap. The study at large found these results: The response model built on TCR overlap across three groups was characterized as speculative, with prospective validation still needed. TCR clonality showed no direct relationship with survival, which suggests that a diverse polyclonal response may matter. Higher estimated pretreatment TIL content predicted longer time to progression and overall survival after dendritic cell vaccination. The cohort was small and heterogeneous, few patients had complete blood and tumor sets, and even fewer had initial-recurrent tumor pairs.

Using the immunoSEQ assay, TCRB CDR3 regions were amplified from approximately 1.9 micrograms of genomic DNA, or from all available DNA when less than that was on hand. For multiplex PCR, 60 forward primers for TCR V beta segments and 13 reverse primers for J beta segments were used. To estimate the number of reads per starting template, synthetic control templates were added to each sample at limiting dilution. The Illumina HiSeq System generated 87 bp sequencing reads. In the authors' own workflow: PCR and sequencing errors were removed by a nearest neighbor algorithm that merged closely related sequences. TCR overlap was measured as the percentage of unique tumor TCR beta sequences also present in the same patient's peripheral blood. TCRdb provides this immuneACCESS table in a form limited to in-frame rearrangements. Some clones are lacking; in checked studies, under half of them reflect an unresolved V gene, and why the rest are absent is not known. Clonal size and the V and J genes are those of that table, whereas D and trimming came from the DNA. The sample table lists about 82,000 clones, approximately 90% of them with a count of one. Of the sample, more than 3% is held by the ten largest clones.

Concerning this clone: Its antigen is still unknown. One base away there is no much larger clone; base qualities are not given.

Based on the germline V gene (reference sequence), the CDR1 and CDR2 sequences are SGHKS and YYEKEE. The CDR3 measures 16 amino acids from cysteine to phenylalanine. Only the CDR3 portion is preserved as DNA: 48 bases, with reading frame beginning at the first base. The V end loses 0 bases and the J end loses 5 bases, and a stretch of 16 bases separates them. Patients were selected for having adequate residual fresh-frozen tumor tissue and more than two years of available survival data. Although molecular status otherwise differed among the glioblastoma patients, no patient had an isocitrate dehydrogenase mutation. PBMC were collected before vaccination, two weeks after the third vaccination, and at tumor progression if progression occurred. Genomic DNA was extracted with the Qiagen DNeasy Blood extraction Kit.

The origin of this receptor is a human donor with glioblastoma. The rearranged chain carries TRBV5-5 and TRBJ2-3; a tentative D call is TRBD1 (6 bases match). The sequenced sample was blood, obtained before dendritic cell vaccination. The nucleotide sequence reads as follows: TGTGCCAGCAGCTTGGCCGAGGGGGTCTTCCTAGATACGCAGTATTTT. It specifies CASSLAEGVFLDTQYF.